This entry features one TCR beta chain sequence. Its target antigen remains unknown. Per-base qualities were not stored, and no clone one base away is much larger. The data derive from a study of CD8+CD57+ T cells in acquired aplastic anemia (dated by TCRdb to 2016 to 2018). Background for the entire study: On average, sorted CD4+ and CD8+ cells yielded around 3.4 ug of extracted DNA, with a range of roughly 0.18 to 27.4 ug. An average of about 10 million reads for CD4+ cells and 11.0 million reads for CD8+ cells was obtained from healthy donor samples.

Counted from cysteine to phenylalanine, this CDR3 has 12 amino acids. Only CDR3 DNA remains: 36 bases, in frame from the first base. From a lookup of the germline V gene, CDR1 and CDR2 are ENHRY and SYGVKD. A distance of 14 bases separates the germline ends of V and J, which lose 8 bases and 7 bases respectively. In this study, sorted CD4+ and CD8+ T cells from the blood of healthy subjects and of severe aplastic anemia patients had their TCR repertoires deep-sequenced. Ficoll-Paque density gradient centrifugation was used to isolate peripheral blood mononuclear cells. Before DNA extraction, CD4+ and CD8+ T cells were sorted by FACS or by magnetic beads. Overall study results and their limits: Between patients and healthy controls, no significant difference in CD8+ Simpson's diversity was found (P=0.060). Roughly 31 CD8+ CDR3 sequences were shared between patients and controls but appeared highly expressed in patients and within their immunodominant clones.

Profiling of TCR beta VDJ combinations and CDR3 sequences used genomic DNA as the template. TCR repertoire sequencing was run on an Illumina HiSeq 2000. In the source study's methods: TRBV/TRBJ rearrangement plots, CDR3 size and DJ length profiles, and Simpson's diversity index were used to assess repertoires. The immunodominant clone was defined as the most abundant DNA sequence in deep sequencing data. CDR3 amino acid sequences were checked for sharing across subjects and were also compared against the VDJdb database and published repertoires. TCRdb reran the public reads through fastp at Q25 and MiXCR, keeping productive beta chains. Identical CDR3 protein sequences are pooled into one entry, listed with their most common genes and DNA. The authors' filters were not applied to this entry. The sample table contains 150,000 to 200,000 distinct CDR3 sequences; only one count was recorded for 45% to 50% of them. The top ten clones comprise 2.5% to 3.5% of the sample.

The chain links TRBV10-3 with TRBJ1-1, and possibly TRBD1, on 6 matching bases. The sample comprised sorted CD4+, CD8+, or CD8+CD57+ T cells (not recorded which) from PBMCs. This receptor was obtained from a human donor in good health. The DNA reads TGTGCCATCTCCCCGGGGGCAGTTGAAGCTTTCTTT. This encodes CAISPGAVEAFF.